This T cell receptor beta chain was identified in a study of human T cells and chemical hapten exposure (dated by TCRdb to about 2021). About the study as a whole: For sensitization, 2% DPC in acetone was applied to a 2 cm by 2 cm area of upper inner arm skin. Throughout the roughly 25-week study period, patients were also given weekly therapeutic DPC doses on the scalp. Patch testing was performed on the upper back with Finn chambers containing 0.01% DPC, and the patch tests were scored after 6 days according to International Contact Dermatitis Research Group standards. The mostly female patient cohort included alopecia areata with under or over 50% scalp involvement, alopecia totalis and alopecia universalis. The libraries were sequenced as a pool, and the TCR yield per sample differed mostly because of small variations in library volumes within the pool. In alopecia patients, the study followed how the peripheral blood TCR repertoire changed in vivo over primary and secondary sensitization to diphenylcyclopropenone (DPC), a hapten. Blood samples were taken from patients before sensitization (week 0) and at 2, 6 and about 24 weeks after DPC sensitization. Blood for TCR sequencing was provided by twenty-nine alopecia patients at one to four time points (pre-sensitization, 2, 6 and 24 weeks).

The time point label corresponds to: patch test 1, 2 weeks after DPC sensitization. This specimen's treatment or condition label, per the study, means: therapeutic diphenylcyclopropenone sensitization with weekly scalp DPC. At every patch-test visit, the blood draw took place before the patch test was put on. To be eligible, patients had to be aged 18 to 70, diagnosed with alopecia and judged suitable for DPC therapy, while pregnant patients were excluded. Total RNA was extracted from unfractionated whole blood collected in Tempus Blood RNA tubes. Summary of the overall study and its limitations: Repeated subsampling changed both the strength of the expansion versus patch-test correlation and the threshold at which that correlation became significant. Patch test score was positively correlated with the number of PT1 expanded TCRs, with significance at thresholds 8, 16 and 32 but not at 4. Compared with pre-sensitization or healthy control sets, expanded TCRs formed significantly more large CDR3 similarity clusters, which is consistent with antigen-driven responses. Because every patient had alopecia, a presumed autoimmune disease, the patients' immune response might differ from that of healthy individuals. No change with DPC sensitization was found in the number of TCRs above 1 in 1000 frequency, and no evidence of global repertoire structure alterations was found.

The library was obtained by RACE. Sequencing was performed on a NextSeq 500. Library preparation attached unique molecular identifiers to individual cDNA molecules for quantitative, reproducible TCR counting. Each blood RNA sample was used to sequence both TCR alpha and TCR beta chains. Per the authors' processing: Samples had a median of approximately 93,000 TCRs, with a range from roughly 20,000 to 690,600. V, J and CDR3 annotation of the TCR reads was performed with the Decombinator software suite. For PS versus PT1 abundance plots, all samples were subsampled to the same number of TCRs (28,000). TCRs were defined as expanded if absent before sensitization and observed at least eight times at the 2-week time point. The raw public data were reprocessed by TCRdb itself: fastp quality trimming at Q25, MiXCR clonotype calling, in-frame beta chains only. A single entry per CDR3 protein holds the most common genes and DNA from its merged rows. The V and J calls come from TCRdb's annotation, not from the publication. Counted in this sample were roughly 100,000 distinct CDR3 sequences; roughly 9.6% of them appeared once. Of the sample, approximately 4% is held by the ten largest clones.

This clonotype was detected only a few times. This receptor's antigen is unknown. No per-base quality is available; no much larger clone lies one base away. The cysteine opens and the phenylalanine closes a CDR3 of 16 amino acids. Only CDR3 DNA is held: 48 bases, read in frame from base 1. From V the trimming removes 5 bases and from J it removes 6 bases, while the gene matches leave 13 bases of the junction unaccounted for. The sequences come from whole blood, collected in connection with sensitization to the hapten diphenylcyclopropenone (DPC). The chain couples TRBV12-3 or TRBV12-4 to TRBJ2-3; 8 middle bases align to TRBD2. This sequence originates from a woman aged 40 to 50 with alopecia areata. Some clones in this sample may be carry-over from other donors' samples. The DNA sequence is TGTGCCAGCAGTCCCACGGGGCGGGGGGCCTCGGATACGCAGTATTTT. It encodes CASSPTGRGASDTQYF.